What follows are 8 T cell receptor beta chains derived from one specimen sequenced in a study of OX40 agonist ivuxolimab in advanced cancers. Sequencing used immunoSEQ multiplex PCR; TCRdb keeps in-frame clones, though not all of them. The sample yields about 20,000 clones, 75% to 90% seen once. Material: CD4+ or CD8+ T cells sorted from blood, obtained in a trial of the OX40 agonist ivuxolimab. The receptors come from an adult with an advanced solid tumor such as melanoma, head and neck, liver or kidney cancer.

The chain has TRBV6-1 and TRBJ2-7; D perhaps matches TRBD1 (5 bases). CDR3 size: 13 residues. Germline V gives CDR1 MNHNS, CDR2 SASEGT. Trimming left V 1 base short and J 5 bases short, with 9 bases between. CDR3 protein: CASSEVRGHEQYF. The CDR3 nucleotides are TGTGCCAGCAGTGAAGTTAGGGGCCACGAGCAGTACTTC.

The chain links TRBV4-1 to TRBJ1-5; TRBD1 aligns across 7 bases. CDR3 size: 13 residues. Trimming took 4 bases from V and 7 from J; bases not matched to a gene: 4. In germline, CDR1 is MGHRA, CDR2 YSYEKL. The DNA for the CDR3 is TGCGCCAGCAGCCGAGGGGGCGGGCAGCCCCAGCATTTT. Amino acids: CASSRGGGQPQHF.

The chain combines TRBV4-1 with TRBJ2-7; D possibly matches TRBD1 or TRBD2 (6 bases each). The CDR3 spans 15 residues. V shed 0 bases and J shed 2 bases, with 11 bases lying between them. From germline, CDR1 is MGHRA and CDR2 YSYEKL. The CDR3 loop reads CASSQDPGATYEQYF. The DNA for the CDR3 is TGCGCCAGCAGCCAAGATCCGGGGGCTACCTACGAGCAGTACTTC.

The rearrangement joins TRBV9 to TRBJ2-7, with TRBD2 as a possible D gene (6 bases). This CDR3 has 14 amino acids. The V end was cut by 0 bases, the J end by 3 bases, with 10 bases between. Germline V gene lookup returns CDR1 SGDLS and CDR2 YYNGEE. The CDR3 here is CASSVGDSNYEQYF. Written as DNA, the CDR3 is TGTGCCAGCAGCGTAGGGGACTCGAACTACGAGCAGTACTTC.

This clone was observed a single time. J is TRBJ2-1 and V is TRBV7-9; D gene unclear. The V gene lost 4 bases and the J gene lost 0 bases, with 16 bases spanning the gap. Looked up from germline, CDR1 is SEHNR and CDR2 is FQNEAQ (reference sequence). The CDR3 has 17 amino acids. CDR3 nucleotides: TGTGCCAGCAGCTCCCCCCTGGGCAGTAGCTCCTACAATGAGCAGTTCTTC. Protein sequence: CASSSPLGSSSYNEQFF.

The gene calls are TRBV11-2 and TRBJ1-1; 7 bases align to TRBD1. The germline V gene encodes CDR1 SGHAT and CDR2 FQNNGV. V lost 4 bases to trimming and J lost 1 base; unmatched junction nucleotides: 3. CDR3 length: 14 residues. CDR3 in amino acids: CASSYRGPNTEAFF. CDR3 in DNA: TGTGCCAGCAGCTACAGGGGCCCGAACACTGAAGCTTTCTTT.

This clone occurred once. V usage is TRBV6-6 and J usage is TRBJ2-7; D tentatively fits TRBD1 or TRBD2 (5 bases each). CDR1 and CDR2 (germline): MNHNY, SVGAGI (reference sequence). V was shortened by 5 bases and J by 6 bases, with 17 bases between the two germline ends. The CDR3 is made up of 14 amino acids. CDR3 amino acids: CASSPGRPPSEQYF. For the CDR3, the DNA is TGTGCCAGCAGTCCGGGACGCCCTCCCTCCGAGCAGTACTTC.

The chain joins TRBV6-1 to TRBJ1-1, with D possibly matching TRBD1 (6 bases). V lost 7 bases, J lost 4 bases, and 19 bases lay in between. In germline, CDR1 is MNHNS, CDR2 SASEGT. The CDR3 length is 15 residues. The CDR3 sequence: CASNGGSKSGTEAFF. In DNA form, the CDR3 reads TGTGCCAGCAACGGGGGCTCCAAGTCGGGCACTGAAGCTTTCTTT.